The 17 T cell receptor beta chains below were found in one sample sequenced in a study of response to subunit inactivated influenza vaccine. TCRdb re-called the RT-PCR reads with MiXCR, one entry per CDR3 protein. The sample includes roughly 190,000 distinct CDR3 sequences, approximately 15% of them seen just once. Sample: CD8+ T cells sorted from PBMCs, taken roughly 5 days after vaccination. These receptor sequences come from a man aged 50 to 60 who received an inactivated influenza vaccine.

This chain connects TRBV6-2 or TRBV6-3 to TRBJ2-7; weak D call: TRBD1 (5 bases). The V gene's germline CDR1 is MNHEY and CDR2 SVGEGT. The V end lost 2 bases, the J end lost 3 bases, and 20 bases lay between the germline ends. The CDR3 sequence is 17 residues long. The CDR3 DNA reads TGTGCCAGCAGTTACCTCGGACAACAAGGGGCCTACTACGAGCAGTACTTC. Translated: CASSYLGQQGAYYEQYF.

This clonotype was seen a few times. The chain joins TRBV5-1 to TRBJ2-1; D is undetermined. CDR1 and CDR2 (germline): SGHRS, YFSETQ. There are 13 residues in the CDR3. V was trimmed by 1 base and J by 8 bases, leaving 10 bases between them. The CDR3 DNA follows: TGCGCCAGCAGCTTGTGGTCTGGGGATGAGCAGTTCTTC. Translation: CASSLWSGDEQFF.

This clonotype was observed many times. V gene TRBV9 combines with J gene TRBJ2-7; D is uncertain. V was cut by 4 bases and J by 5 bases, with 13 bases left in between. From germline, CDR1 is SGDLS and CDR2 YYNGEE. The length of the CDR3 is 13 residues. This CDR3 is CASSPRVLDEQYF. DNA of the CDR3: TGTGCCAGCAGCCCCCGAGTGCTCGACGAGCAGTACTTC. Combining the CDR3 with reference TRBV9 and TRBJ2-7 gives the whole variable domain DSGVTQTPKHLITATGQRVTLRCSPRSGDLSVYWYQQSLDQGLQFLIQYYNGEERAKGNILERFSAQQFPDLHSELNLSSLELGDSALYFCASSPRVLDEQYFGPGTRLTVT.

The J gene is TRBJ2-3, the V gene TRBV6-1; D remains unclear. Germline V gene data show CDR1 as MNHNS and CDR2 as SASEGT. The CDR3 spans 17 residues. Between the trimmed V and J ends, which lost 3 bases and 2 bases, there was a span of 18 bases. This CDR3 is CASSDPPGFFSTDTQYF. The CDR3, as DNA: TGTGCCAGCAGTGATCCCCCAGGCTTTTTTTCCACAGATACGCAGTATTTT.

This clonotype was detected a few times. CDR3 nucleotides: TGTGCCAGCAGCCCAAGCCCTGAAGCTTTCTTT. Amino acid sequence: CASSPSPEAFF. The chain is built from TRBV7-9 and TRBJ1-1; no firm D call. The CDR3 spans 11 residues. Trimming cost V 5 bases and J 6 bases, with 7 bases left between them. The V gene's germline CDR1 is SEHNR and CDR2 FQNEAQ (reference sequence).

The V gene is TRBV11-2, the J gene TRBJ2-5, with 10 bases that match TRBD2. The ends lost 0 bases at V and 0 bases at J; junction bases unmatched: 13. The CDR3 spans 20 residues. Germline CDR1 reads SGHAT; CDR2 reads FQNNGV. CDR3 sequence (DNA): TGTGCCAGCAGCTTAGACTTCACTAGCGGGGTCAGTCGATACCAAGAGACCCAGTACTTC. Its protein is CASSLDFTSGVSRYQETQYF.

The V and J genes are TRBV3-1 and TRBJ2-1; D is perhaps TRBD2 (6 bases). The CDR3 runs 15 residues. V lost 5 bases to trimming and J lost 2 bases, with 13 bases between them. Germline V gives CDR1 LGHDT, CDR2 YNNKEL (reference sequence). DNA of the CDR3: TGTGCCAGCAGCTCCCCTAGCGTAACCTACAATGAGCAGTTCTTC. Protein: CASSSPSVTYNEQFF.

The chain recombines TRBV6-1 with TRBJ1-6; TRBD1 might be the D (5 bases). The CDR3 contains 16 residues. Germline CDR1 and CDR2: MNHNS and SASEGT. The V end lost 6 bases, the J end lost 4 bases, and 16 bases lay between the germline ends. The CDR3 nucleotides are TGTGCCAGCAGGCCTGACAGAGGAGATTATAATTCACCCCTCCACTTT. This codes for CASRPDRGDYNSPLHF.

This clonotype showed up just a few times. CDR3 in amino acids: CASSPPGWEETQYF. The CDR3 DNA reads as TGTGCCAGCAGCCCTCCCGGATGGGAGGAGACCCAGTACTTC. The rearrangement uses TRBV6-1 and TRBJ2-5, with TRBD2 as a possible D gene (5 bases). Germline V gene sequence: CDR1 MNHNS, CDR2 SASEGT. This CDR3 spans 14 amino acids. Trimming left V 6 bases short and J 5 bases short, with 16 bases between.

The chain recombines TRBV20-1 with TRBJ1-5, with 7 bases aligning to TRBD1. Germline trimming cut 6 bases from V and 0 bases from J; bases unmatched to any gene: 8. From germline, CDR1 is DFQATT and CDR2 SNEGSKA (reference sequence). There are 15 residues in the CDR3. CDR3 nucleotides: TGCAGTGCCTCTGGGACAGAGTATAGCAATCAGCCCCAGCATTTT. It encodes CSASGTEYSNQPQHF.

This clonotype was counted ten times or more. V usage is TRBV4-1 and J usage is TRBJ2-1; D might be TRBD2 (6 bases). CDR1 is MGHRA and CDR2 is YSYEKL in the germline V gene. Trimming shortened V by 4 bases and J by 7 bases, and 20 bases separated the two germline ends. The length of the CDR3 is 16 residues. The chain's CDR3 is CASSLAGWRGGNEQFF. As DNA, the CDR3 is TGCGCCAGCAGCCTTGCCGGTTGGCGGGGTGGGAATGAGCAGTTCTTC.

Written as DNA, the CDR3 is TGCGCCAGCAGCCCGGGGACTGAGAACTACAATGAGCAGTTCTTC. Residues: CASSPGTENYNEQFF. The chain employs TRBV4-3 and TRBJ2-1, with a possible D match to TRBD2 (6 bases). The CDR3 is made up of 15 amino acids. Trimming stripped 4 bases from V and 3 bases from J, with 13 bases between. Per germline, CDR1 LGHNA and CDR2 YSLEER.

The J gene is TRBJ2-5, the V gene TRBV6-1; 10 nucleotides agree with TRBD1. Germline loops: CDR1 MNHNS, CDR2 SASEGT. With V trimmed by 5 bases and J by 2 bases, 8 bases remained unmatched. CDR3 size: 16 residues. In DNA, the CDR3 is TGTGCCAGCAGTCATCTCCTGGACAGGGGGCAAGAGACCCAGTACTTC. Amino acids: CASSHLLDRGQETQYF.

This clonotype was seen many times. CDR3 protein: CSAAEGSYTGELFF. The CDR3 coding sequence is TGCAGTGCCGCCGAGGGGTCGTACACCGGGGAGCTGTTTTTT. This chain links TRBV20-1 with TRBJ2-2; the D gene could be TRBD1 or TRBD2 (5 bases each). V dropped 6 bases and J dropped 3 bases, with 14 bases sitting between them. The CDR3 has 14 residues. Germline V gene data show CDR1 as DFQATT and CDR2 as SNEGSKA (reference sequence).

This clonotype occurred a few times. The J gene is TRBJ2-7, the V gene TRBV9; 9 nucleotides agree with TRBD1. The V segment lost 4 bases and the J segment 5 bases; nucleotides outside the gene matches: 13. The CDR3 is 16 amino acids. Germline V CDR1 and CDR2: SGDLS, YYNGEE. In DNA form, the CDR3 reads TGTGCCAGCAGCTCGACGCCCGGGACAGGGTTCCACGAGCAGTACTTC. Protein: CASSSTPGTGFHEQYF.

The gene calls are TRBV12-3 or TRBV12-4 and TRBJ2-7; no clear D gene. The CDR3 contains 12 residues. V was cut by 1 base and J by 6 bases, with 7 bases left in between. CDR3 bases: TGTGCCAGCAGTTTAGATCCGCTCGAGCAGTACTTC. It yields the protein CASSLDPLEQYF.

This clonotype was detected many times. DNA for the CDR3: TGTGCCAGCAGTGCCTACGGGGCTAGCACAGATACGCAGTATTTT. Residues: CASSAYGASTDTQYF. The rearrangement joins TRBV12-3 or TRBV12-4 to TRBJ2-3, with D perhaps matching TRBD1 or TRBD2 (5 bases each). The CDR3 runs to 15 residues. The V gene lost 5 bases and the J gene lost 0 bases, with 12 bases spanning the gap.